The 9 T cell receptor beta chains below all came from one sample that was sequenced in a study of blood T cell repertoires in COVID-19 (dated by TCRdb to 2018 to 2020). The protocol used for the library was the immunoSEQ multiplex PCR assay. TCRdb limited this immuneACCESS table to in-frame rearrangements with V and J called. A share of clones is missing; checked studies link under half to unresolved V genes, and the rest is unexplained. This sample has over 350,000 clones in its table, and more than 85% of those were observed once. The ten top clones hold roughly 0.86% of the sample. The specimen was PBMCs or T cells enriched from blood (not recorded which). These receptors were collected from a woman aged 40 to 55 who had been exposed to COVID-19.

This clone came up a few times. The J gene is TRBJ1-4, the V gene TRBV6-4, with D unclear. The CDR3 has 14 amino acids. Germline lookup yields CDR1 MRHNA and CDR2 SNTAGT. The V end lost 6 bases, the J end lost 2 bases, and 10 bases lay between the germline ends. The CDR3 DNA reads as TGTGCCAGCAGCCCCGATGGCACTAATGAAAAACTGTTTTTT. This gives the protein CASSPDGTNEKLFF.

This clone was counted only a few times. The DNA of the CDR3 is TGTGCCAGCAGCTCTCAGGGGGCGCAGGTCGAAAAACTGTTTTTT. Amino acid sequence: CASSSQGAQVEKLFF. This sequence joins TRBV7-9 and TRBJ1-4; 8 bases match TRBD1. Germline values: CDR1 SEHNR, CDR2 FQNEAQ (reference sequence). This CDR3 spans 15 amino acids. V trimming: 4 bases; J trimming: 8 bases; junction bases outside the gene matches: 9.

The chain joins TRBV27 to TRBJ2-7; TRBD2 aligns across 8 bases. This CDR3 contains 14 residues. The germline V gene has CDR1 MNHEY and CDR2 SMNVEV (reference sequence). V shed 5 bases and J 3 bases; nucleotides not matched to a gene: 6. The CDR3 sequence: CASSPREGYYEQYF. DNA of the CDR3: TGTGCCAGCAGTCCCCGGGAGGGTTACTACGAGCAGTACTTC.

The rearrangement uses TRBV18 and TRBJ1-4; 7 bases map to TRBD1. This CDR3 has 15 amino acids. CDR1 KGHSH and CDR2 LQKENI come from the germline V gene. The J segment lost 5 bases and the V segment lost 3 bases, leaving 6 bases of the junction unmatched. The CDR3 here is CASSPGDSYNEKLFF. The CDR3 DNA is TGTGCCAGCTCACCGGGGGACAGTTACAATGAAAAACTGTTTTTT.

The V and J genes are TRBV12-3 or TRBV12-4 and TRBJ1-4; D unresolved. Trimming shortened V by 3 bases and J by 7 bases, and 6 bases separated the two germline ends. This CDR3 region has 12 residues. The CDR3 is CASSLKREKLFF. CDR3 in DNA: TGTGCCAGCAGTTTGAAGCGTGAAAAACTGTTTTTT.

The V and J genes are TRBV10-3 and TRBJ1-5, with a weak D call TRBD1 (6 bases). This CDR3 is built from 15 residues. V dropped 4 bases and J dropped 0 bases, with 10 bases sitting between them. CDR1 and CDR2 from the germline V gene are ENHRY and SYGVKD. CDR3 amino acids: CAISGGGGSNQPQHF. CDR3 DNA: TGTGCCATCAGTGGCGGGGGCGGTAGCAATCAGCCCCAGCATTTT.

The DNA of the CDR3 is TGTGCCAGCAGCTTGGGGGCAGGAACGGGGGAGCAGTTCTTC. Its protein product is CASSLGAGTGEQFF. The gene calls are TRBV5-4 and TRBJ2-1, with D tentatively TRBD2 (5 bases). Germline CDR1 reads SGHNT; CDR2 reads YYREEE (reference sequence). This CDR3 is 14 amino acids long. V gave up 0 bases and J gave up 10 bases, with 14 bases separating them.

The gene calls are TRBV6-5 and TRBJ2-2, with 8 bases aligning to TRBD1. The ends lost 1 base at V and 6 bases at J; junction bases unmatched: 1. This CDR3 has 14 residues. Germline-derived CDR1 and CDR2 are MNHEY and SVGAGI. CDR3 nucleotides: TGTGCCAGCAGTTACTGGACAGGGTCCGGGGAGCTGTTTTTT. Translation gives CASSYWTGSGELFF.

The V gene is TRBV29-1, the J gene TRBJ1-2, with unresolved D. Germline assignment: CDR1 SQVTM and CDR2 ANQGSEA. Trimming pared 0 bases from V and 4 bases from J, leaving 12 bases between. This CDR3 contains 14 residues. CDR3 sequence reads: CSVEEGGSPYGYTF. The CDR3 DNA reads TGCAGCGTTGAAGAAGGTGGGAGCCCCTATGGCTACACCTTC.